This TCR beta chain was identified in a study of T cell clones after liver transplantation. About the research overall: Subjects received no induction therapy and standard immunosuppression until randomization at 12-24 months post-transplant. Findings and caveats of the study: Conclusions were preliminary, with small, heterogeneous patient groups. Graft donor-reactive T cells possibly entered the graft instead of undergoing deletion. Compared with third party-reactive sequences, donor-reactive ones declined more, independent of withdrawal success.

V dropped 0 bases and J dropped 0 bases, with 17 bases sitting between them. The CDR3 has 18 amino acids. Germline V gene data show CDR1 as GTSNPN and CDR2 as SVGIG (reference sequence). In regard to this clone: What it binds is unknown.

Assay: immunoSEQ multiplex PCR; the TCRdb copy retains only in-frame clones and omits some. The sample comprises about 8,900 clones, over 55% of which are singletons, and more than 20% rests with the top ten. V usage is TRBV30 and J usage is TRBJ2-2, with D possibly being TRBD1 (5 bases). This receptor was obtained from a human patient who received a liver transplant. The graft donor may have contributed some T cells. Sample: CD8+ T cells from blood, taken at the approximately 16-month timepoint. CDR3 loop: CAWSVLGLTATNTGELFF. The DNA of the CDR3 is TGTGCCTGGAGTGTACTCGGGTTGACAGCAACGAACACCGGGGAGCTGTTTTTT.